This T cell receptor (beta chain) came from a study of memory CD4+ T cells and cytomegalovirus serostatus. The V gene's germline CDR1 is ENHRY and CDR2 SYGVKD. CDR3 size: 13 residues. V lost 5 bases to trimming and J lost 6 bases; unmatched junction nucleotides: 6. The sort gate was single viable CD3+CD4+CD8-CD45RO+ cells for memory CD4+ T cells. Study-wide findings and caveats: Each of approximately 73 CMV-associated TCRbeta sequences occurred in one to five individuals.

The data were produced by immunoSEQ multiplex PCR, yet TCRdb's version contains in-frame clones alone and is incomplete. Of 55,000 to 65,000 clones in the sample, roughly 77% were seen once. Turning to this clone: As yet, its antigen is unknown.

Sequencing was performed on memory CD4+ T cells from blood. This clonotype originated in an adult in good health and CMV-seronegative. V and J are TRBV10-3 and TRBJ1-1; the match to TRBD1 covers 7 bases. The CDR3 loop is CAISTGEVAEAFF. The CDR3 DNA sequence: TGTGCCATCAGTACAGGGGAGGTCGCTGAAGCTTTCTTT.